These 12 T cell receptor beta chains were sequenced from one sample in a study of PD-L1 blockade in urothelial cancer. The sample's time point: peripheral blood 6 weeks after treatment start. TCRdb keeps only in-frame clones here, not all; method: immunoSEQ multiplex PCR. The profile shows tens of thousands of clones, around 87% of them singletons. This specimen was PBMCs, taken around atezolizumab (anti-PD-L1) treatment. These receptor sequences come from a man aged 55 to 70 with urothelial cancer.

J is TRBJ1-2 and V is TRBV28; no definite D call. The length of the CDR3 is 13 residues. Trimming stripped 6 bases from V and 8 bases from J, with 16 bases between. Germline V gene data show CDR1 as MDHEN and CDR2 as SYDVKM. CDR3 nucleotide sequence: TGTGCCAGCAGACTCCTTGGAGTGTTGGGCTACACCTTC. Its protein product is CASRLLGVLGYTF.

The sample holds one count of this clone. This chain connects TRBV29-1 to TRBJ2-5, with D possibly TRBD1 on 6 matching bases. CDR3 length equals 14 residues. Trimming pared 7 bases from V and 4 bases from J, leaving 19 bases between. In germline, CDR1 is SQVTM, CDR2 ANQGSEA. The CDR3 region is CSANRDKVRETQYF. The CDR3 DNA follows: TGCAGCGCGAATCGGGACAAGGTACGAGAGACCCAGTACTTC.

For the CDR3, the DNA is TGTGCCAGCAGTCCTCAGGGAGCCAAAAACATTCAGTACTTC. This encodes CASSPQGAKNIQYF. V gene TRBV28 combines with J gene TRBJ2-4, with D possibly TRBD1 on 5 matching bases. The CDR3 is 14 amino acids. In germline, CDR1 is MDHEN, CDR2 SYDVKM. V dropped 5 bases and J dropped 0 bases, with 8 bases sitting between them.

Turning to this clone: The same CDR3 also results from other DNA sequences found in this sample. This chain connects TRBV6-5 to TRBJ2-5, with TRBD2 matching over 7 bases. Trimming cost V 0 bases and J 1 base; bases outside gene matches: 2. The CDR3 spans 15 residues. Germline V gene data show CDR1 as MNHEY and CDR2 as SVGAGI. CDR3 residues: CASSYSWGGQETQYF. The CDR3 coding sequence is TGTGCCAGCAGTTACTCTTGGGGGGGCCAAGAGACCCAGTACTTC.

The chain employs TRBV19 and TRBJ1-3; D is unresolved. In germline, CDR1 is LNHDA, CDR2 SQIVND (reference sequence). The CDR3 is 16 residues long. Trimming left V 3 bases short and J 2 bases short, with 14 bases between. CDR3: CASSISTFPPGNTIYF. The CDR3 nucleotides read TGTGCCAGTAGTATTTCGACATTCCCGCCTGGAAACACCATATATTTT.

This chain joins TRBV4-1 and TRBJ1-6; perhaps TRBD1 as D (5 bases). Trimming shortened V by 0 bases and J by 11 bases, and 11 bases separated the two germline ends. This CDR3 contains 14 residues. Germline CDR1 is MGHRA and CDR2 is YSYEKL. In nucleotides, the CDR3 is TGCGCCAGCAGCCAAGATAACAAGGGGACACCCCTCCACTTT. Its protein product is CASSQDNKGTPLHF.

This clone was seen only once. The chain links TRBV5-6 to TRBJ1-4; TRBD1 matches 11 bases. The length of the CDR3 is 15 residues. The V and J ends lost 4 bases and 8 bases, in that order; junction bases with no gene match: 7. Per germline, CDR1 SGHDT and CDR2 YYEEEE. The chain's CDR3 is CASSKDRGLGEKLFF. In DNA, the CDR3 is TGTGCCAGCAGCAAGGACAGGGGGCTAGGGGAAAAACTGTTTTTT.

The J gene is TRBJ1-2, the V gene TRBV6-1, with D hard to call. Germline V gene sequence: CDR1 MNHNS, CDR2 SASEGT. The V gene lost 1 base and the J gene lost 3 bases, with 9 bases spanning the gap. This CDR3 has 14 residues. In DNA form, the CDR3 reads TGTGCCAGCAGTGAAGTGGAGGGTTACTATGGCTACACCTTC. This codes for CASSEVEGYYGYTF.

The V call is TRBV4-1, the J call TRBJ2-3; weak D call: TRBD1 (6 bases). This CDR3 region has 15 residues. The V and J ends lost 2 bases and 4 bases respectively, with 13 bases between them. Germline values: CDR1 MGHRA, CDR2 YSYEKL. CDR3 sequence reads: CASSQTGLVADTQYF. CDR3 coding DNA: TGCGCCAGCAGCCAAACAGGGTTGGTGGCAGATACGCAGTATTTT.

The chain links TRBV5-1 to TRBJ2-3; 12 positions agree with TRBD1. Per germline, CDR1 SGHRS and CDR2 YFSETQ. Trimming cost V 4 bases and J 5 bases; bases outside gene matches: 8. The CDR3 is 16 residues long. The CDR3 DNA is TGCGCCAGCAGCCCCCTAGGGACAGGGGGCGGAGATACGCAGTATTTT. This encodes CASSPLGTGGGDTQYF.

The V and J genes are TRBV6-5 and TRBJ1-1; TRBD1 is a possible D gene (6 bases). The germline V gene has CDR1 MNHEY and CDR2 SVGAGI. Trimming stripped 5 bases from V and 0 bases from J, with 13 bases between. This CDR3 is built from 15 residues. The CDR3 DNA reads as TGTGCCAGCAGTACTTGGGACACCTTGAACACTGAAGCTTTCTTT. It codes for CASSTWDTLNTEAFF.

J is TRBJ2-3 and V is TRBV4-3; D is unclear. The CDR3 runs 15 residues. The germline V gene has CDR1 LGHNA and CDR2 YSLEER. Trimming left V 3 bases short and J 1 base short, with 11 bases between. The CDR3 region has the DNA TGCGCCAGCAGCCATCGGGTAGTCGGCACAGATACGCAGTATTTT. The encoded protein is CASSHRVVGTDTQYF.